This T cell receptor (beta chain) comes out of a study of T cell clonality in common variable immunodeficiency. This clone was recorded at least ten times. Its antigen is not identified. The read ends 3 residues early relative to the CDR3; the germline J gene fills the gap. TCRdb's table, derived via immunoSEQ multiplex PCR, lists solely in-frame clones and lacks some. The data show about 43,000 clones, with none appearing a single time. General study points: TCRbeta clonality was increased in CVID versus healthy controls.

V shed 1 base and J 6 bases; nucleotides not matched to a gene: 5. The CDR3 sequence is 15 residues long. Germline V gene sequence: CDR1 SNHLY, CDR2 FYNNEI. The specimen was peripheral blood mononuclear cells. This chain uses TRBV2 with TRBJ2-1, with 8 positions matching TRBD2. This clonotype was obtained from a person between 18 and 75 years old in good health. This CDR3 reads CASSEERLAGNEQFF. CDR3 DNA, as far as it was read: TGTGCCAGCAGTGAAGAGAGGCTAGCGGGCAATGAG.